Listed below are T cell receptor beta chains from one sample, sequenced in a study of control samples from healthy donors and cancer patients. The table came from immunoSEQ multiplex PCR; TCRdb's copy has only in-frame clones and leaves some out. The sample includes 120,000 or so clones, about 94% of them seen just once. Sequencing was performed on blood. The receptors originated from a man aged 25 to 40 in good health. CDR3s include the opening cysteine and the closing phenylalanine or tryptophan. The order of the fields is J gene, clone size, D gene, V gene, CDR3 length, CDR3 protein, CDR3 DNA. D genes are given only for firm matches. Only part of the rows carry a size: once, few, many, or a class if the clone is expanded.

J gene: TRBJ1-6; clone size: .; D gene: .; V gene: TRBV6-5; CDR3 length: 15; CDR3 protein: CASSPLGGANSPLHF; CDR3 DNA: TGTGCCAGCAGTCCCCTCGGGGGGGCTAATTCACCCCTCCACTTT
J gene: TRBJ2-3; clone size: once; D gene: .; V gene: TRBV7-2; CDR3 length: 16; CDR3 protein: CASSPGGAVSTDTQYF; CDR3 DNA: TGTGCCAGCAGCCCCGGAGGGGCGGTAAGCACAGATACGCAGTATTTT
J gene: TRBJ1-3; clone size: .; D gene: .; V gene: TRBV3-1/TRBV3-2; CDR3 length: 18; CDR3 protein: CATSSSSSQSGGGNTIYF; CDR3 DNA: TGTGCCACCAGCAGCAGCAGCTCGCAATCCGGGGGGGGAAACACCATATATTTT
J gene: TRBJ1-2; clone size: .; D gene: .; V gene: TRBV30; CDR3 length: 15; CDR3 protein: CAWSPLEADSYGYTF; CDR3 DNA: TGTGCCTGGAGTCCCCTGGAGGCGGACAGCTATGGCTACACCTTC
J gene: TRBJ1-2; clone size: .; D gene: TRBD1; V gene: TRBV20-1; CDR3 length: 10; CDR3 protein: CRTGAGGYTF; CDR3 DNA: TGCAGGACAGGGGCCGGTGGCTACACCTTC
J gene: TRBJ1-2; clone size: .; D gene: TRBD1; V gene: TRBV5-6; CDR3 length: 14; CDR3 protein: CASTETGGRDGYTF; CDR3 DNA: TGTGCCAGCACCGAGACAGGGGGAAGGGATGGCTACACCTTC
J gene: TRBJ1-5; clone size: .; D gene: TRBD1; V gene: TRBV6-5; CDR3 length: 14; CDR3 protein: CASSYEAGGQPQHF; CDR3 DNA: TGTGCCAGCAGTTACGAGGCAGGGGGTCAGCCCCAGCATTTT
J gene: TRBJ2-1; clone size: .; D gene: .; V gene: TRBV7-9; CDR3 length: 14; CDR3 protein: CASSLETGYNEQFF; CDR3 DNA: TGTGCCAGCAGCTTAGAGACAGGTTACAATGAGCAGTTCTTC
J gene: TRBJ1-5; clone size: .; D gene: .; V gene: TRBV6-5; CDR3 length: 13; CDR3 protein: CASSWTDYQPQHF; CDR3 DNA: TGTGCCAGCAGCTGGACAGACTATCAGCCCCAGCATTTT
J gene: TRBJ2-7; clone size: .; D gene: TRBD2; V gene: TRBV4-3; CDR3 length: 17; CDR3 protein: CASSQDGLRTSGAEQYF; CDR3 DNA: TGCGCCAGCAGCCAAGATGGTTTGAGGACTAGCGGGGCCGAGCAGTACTTC
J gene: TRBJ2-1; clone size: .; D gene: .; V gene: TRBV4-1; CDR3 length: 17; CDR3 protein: CASSQGRVSSLYNEQFF; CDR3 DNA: TGCGCCAGCAGCCAAGGCAGGGTATCCTCGCTCTACAATGAGCAGTTCTTC
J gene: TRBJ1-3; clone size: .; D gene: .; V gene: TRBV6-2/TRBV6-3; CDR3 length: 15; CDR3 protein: CASSYSGLSGNTIYF; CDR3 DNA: TGTGCCAGCAGTTACTCCGGTTTATCTGGAAACACCATATATTTT
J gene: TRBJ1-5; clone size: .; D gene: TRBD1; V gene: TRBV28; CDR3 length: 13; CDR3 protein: CASEQGAGQPQHF; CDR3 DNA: TGTGCCAGCGAACAGGGGGCTGGTCAGCCCCAGCATTTT
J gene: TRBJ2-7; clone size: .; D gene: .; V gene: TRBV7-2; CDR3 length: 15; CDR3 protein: CASSFEQGRSYEQYF; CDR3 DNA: TGTGCCAGCAGCTTTGAACAGGGTAGGTCCTACGAGCAGTACTTC
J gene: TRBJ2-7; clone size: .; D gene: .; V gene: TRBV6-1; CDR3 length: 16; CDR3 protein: CASSEVGGDPSYEQYF; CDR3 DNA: TGTGCCAGCAGTGAAGTAGGCGGCGACCCTTCCTACGAGCAGTACTTC
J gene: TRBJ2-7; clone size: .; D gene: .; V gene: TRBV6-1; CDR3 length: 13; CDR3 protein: CASSETPGYEQYF; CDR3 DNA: TGTGCCAGCAGTGAAACCCCTGGCTACGAGCAGTACTTC
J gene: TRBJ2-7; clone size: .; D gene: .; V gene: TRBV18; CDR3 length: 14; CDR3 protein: CASSSSGRGYEQYF; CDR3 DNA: TGTGCCAGCTCATCCTCAGGTCGGGGCTACGAGCAGTACTTC
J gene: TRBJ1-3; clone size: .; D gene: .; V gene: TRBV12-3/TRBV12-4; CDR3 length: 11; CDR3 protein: CASTPGNTIYF; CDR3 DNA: TGTGCCAGCACCCCGGGAAACACCATATATTTT
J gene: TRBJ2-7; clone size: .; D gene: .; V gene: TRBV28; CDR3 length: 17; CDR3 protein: CASSSPAGLIKSYEQYF; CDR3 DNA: TGTGCCAGTAGTTCCCCAGCGGGTCTCATTAAATCCTACGAGCAGTACTTC
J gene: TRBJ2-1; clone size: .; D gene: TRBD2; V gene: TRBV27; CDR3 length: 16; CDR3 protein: CASSLGRDYSYNEQFF; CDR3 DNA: TGTGCCAGCAGCCTCGGCCGGGACTACTCTTACAATGAGCAGTTCTTC
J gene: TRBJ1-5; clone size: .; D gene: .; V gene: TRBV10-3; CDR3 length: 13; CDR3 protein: CAISGQRNQPQHF; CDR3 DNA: TGTGCCATCAGCGGACAACGCAATCAGCCCCAGCATTTT
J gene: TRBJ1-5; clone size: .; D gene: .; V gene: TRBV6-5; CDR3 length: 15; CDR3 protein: CASSSGFNSNQPQHF; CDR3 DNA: TGTGCCAGTTCCTCAGGGTTCAATAGCAATCAGCCCCAGCATTTT
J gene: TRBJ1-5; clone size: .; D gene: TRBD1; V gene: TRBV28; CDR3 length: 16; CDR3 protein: CASSLLGQGLYQPQHF; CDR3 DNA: TGTGCCAGCAGTTTGTTGGGACAGGGACTCTATCAGCCCCAGCATTTT
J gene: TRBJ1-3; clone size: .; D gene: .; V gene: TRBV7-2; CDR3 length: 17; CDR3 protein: CASSRTPRVLSGNTIYF; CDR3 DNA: TGTGCCAGCAGTAGGACCCCAAGGGTGCTCTCTGGAAACACCATATATTTT
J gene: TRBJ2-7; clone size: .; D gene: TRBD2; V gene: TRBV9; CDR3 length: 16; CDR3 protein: CASSPGLAGGLYEQYF; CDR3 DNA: TGTGCCAGCAGCCCTGGACTAGCGGGGGGGCTGTACGAGCAGTACTTC
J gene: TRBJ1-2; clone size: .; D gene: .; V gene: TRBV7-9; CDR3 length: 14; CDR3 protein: CASSRGQKGNGYTF; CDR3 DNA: TGTGCCAGCAGCCGAGGACAGAAAGGGAATGGCTACACCTTC
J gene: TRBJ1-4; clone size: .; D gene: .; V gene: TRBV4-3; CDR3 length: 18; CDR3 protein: CASSPRTSVPRSNEKLFF; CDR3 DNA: TGCGCCAGCAGCCCAAGAACGTCCGTGCCGAGAAGTAATGAAAAACTGTTTTTT
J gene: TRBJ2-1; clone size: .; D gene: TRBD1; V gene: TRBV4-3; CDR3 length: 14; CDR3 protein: CASSHLGTGNEQFF; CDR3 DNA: TGCGCCAGCAGCCATCTTGGGACAGGGAATGAGCAGTTCTTC
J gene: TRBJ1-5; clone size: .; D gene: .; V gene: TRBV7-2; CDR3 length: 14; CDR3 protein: CASSLRGPQWPQHF; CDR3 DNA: TGTGCCAGCAGCCTTAGAGGCCCACAGTGGCCCCAGCATTTT
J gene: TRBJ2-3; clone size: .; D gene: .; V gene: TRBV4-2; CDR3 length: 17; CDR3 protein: CASSQDWGGVIADTQYF; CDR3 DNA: TGTGCCAGCAGCCAAGATTGGGGCGGGGTAATAGCTGATACGCAGTATTTT
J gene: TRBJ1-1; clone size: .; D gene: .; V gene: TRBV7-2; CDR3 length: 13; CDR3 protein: CASSLGRLTEAFF; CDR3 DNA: TGTGCCAGCAGCTTAGGTCGGCTCACTGAAGCTTTCTTT
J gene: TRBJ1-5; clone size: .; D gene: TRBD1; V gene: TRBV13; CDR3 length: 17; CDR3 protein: CASSTNPGQGRVRPQHF; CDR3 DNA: TGTGCCAGCAGCACCAATCCGGGACAGGGAAGGGTTCGGCCCCAGCATTTT
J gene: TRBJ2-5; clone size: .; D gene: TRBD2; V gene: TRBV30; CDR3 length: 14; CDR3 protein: CACSGGGFQETQYF; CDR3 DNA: TGTGCCTGTTCGGGGGGGGGTTTTCAAGAGACCCAGTACTTC
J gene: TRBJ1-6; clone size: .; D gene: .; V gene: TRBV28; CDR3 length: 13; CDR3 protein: CASSLINNSPLHF; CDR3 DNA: TGTGCCAGCAGTCTGATAAATAATTCACCCCTCCACTTT
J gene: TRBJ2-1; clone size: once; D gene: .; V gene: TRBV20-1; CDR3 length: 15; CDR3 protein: CSASLTGSMDNEQFF; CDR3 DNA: TGCAGTGCTAGTCTGACAGGCTCTATGGACAATGAGCAGTTCTTC
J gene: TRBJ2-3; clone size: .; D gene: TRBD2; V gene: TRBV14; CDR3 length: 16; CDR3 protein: CASSQGSGVNTDTQYF; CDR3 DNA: TGTGCCAGCAGCCAAGGGAGCGGGGTGAACACAGATACGCAGTATTTT
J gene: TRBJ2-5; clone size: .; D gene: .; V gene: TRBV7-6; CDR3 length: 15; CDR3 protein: CASSSFSGLWETQYF; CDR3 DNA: TGTGCCAGCAGCTCATTCTCAGGGTTATGGGAGACCCAGTACTTC
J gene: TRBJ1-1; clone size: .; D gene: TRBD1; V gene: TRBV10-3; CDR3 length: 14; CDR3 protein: CAISETGINTEAFF; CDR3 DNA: TGTGCCATCAGCGAGACAGGGATAAACACTGAAGCTTTCTTT
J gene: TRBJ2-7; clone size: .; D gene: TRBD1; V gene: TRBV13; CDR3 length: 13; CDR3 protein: CASSGQGYYEQYF; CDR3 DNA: TGTGCCAGCAGCGGACAGGGATACTACGAGCAGTACTTC
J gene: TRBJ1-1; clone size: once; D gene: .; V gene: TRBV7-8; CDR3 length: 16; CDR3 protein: CASSLAPGGMNTEAFF; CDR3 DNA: TGTGCCAGCAGCTTAGCCCCTGGGGGGATGAACACTGAAGCTTTCTTT
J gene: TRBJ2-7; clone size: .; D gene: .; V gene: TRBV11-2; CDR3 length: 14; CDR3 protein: CASSLEGLAYEQYF; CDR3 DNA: TGTGCCAGCAGCTTAGAAGGTCTTGCCTACGAGCAGTACTTC
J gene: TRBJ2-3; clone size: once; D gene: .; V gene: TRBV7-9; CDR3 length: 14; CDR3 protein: CASSLDRGTDTQYF; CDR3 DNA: TGTGCCAGCAGCTTAGATAGGGGCACAGATACGCAGTATTTT
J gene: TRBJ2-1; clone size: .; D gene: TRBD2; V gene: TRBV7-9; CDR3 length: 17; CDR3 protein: CASRTTKGTSGRNEQFF; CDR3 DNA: TGTGCCAGCAGGACCACGAAAGGGACTAGCGGGAGGAATGAGCAGTTCTTC
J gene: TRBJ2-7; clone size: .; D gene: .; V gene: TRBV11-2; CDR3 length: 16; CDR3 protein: CASSLGGTGVAYEQYF; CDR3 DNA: TGTGCCAGCAGCTTAGGGGGGACGGGGGTCGCCTACGAGCAGTACTTC
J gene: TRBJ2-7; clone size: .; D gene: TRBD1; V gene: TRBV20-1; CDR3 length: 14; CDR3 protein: CSASDRGFPYEQYF; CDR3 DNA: TGCAGTGCTAGTGACAGGGGGTTTCCCTACGAGCAGTACTTC
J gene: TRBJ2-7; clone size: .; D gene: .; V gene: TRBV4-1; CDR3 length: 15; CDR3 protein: CASSQDTQSSYEQYF; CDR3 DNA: TGCGCCAGCAGCCAAGATACTCAGAGCTCCTACGAGCAGTACTTC
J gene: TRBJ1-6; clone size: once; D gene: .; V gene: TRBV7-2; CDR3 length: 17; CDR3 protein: CASSLFAPVSYNSPLHF; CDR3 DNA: TGTGCCAGCAGCTTATTCGCTCCTGTCTCCTATAATTCACCCCTCCACTTT
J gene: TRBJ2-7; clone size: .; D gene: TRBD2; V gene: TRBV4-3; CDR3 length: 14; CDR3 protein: CASSQDRGVYEQYF; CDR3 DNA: TGCGCCAGCAGCCAAGACCGGGGGGTTTACGAGCAGTACTTC
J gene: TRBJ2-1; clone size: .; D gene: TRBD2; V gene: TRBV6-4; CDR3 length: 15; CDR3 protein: CASSRLAGGLNEQFF; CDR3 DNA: TGTGCCAGCAGCCGACTAGCGGGGGGGCTCAATGAGCAGTTCTTC
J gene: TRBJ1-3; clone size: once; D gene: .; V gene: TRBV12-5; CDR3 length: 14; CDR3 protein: CASGVGGSGNTIYF; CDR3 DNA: TGTGCTAGTGGTGTCGGAGGGTCTGGAAACACCATATATTTT
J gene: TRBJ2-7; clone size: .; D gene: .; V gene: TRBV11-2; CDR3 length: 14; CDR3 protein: CASSSSGTSYEQYF; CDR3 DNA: TGTGCCAGCAGCTCTTCCGGGACATCCTACGAGCAGTACTTC
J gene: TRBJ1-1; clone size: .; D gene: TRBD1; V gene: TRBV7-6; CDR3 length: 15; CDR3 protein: CASSGGQGLNTEAFF; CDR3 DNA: TGTGCCAGCAGCGGGGGACAGGGACTAAACACTGAAGCTTTCTTT